This entry features one T cell receptor (beta chain) sequence. The survey-level immunoSEQ assay was used. Assay: immunoSEQ multiplex PCR; the TCRdb copy retains only in-frame clones and omits some. This sample has about 60,000 clones, with approximately 87% found just once. The data stem from a study of pediatric ulcerative colitis. The blood sample was taken during the colonoscopy visit. The length of the CDR3 is 13 residues. With 4 bases removed from V and 3 bases from J, the gap between germline ends came to 11 bases. Germline V gene data show CDR1 as SGHDT and CDR2 as YYEEEE. The sequence came from a boy younger than 18 who was a control in a study of pediatric ulcerative colitis. The chain has TRBV5-6 and TRBJ2-7, with D maybe TRBD2 (6 bases). Sequenced input: blood. The CDR3 spells CASSVPSDYEQYF. As DNA, the CDR3 is TGTGCCAGCAGCGTCCCTAGCGACTACGAGCAGTACTTC.